The clone carrying this TCR beta chain was recorded at least ten times. No antigen is known for it. These data belong to a study of neurological immune-mediated disorders. CDR1 is SGDLS and CDR2 is YYNGEE in the germline V gene. The CDR3 is 14 residues long. Losses at the gene ends were 6 bases for V and 4 bases for J; bases not matched to a gene: 4. In TCRdb, the 5' RACE reads were re-called with MiXCR into one record per CDR3 protein. The profile covers over 55,000 distinct CDR3 sequences, with 2% to 2.5% appearing a single time and 3% taken by the ten largest. Findings and limits, study-wide: Among 34 multiple sclerosis patients, phylogenetic grouping put the repertoires of 18 into a single related-CDR3 cluster, a possible signature.

Sample: PBMCs. The chain carries TRBV9 and TRBJ2-5; TRBD2 matches 12 bases. The TCR was taken from a middle-aged man with multiple sclerosis. For the CDR3, the DNA is TGTGCCAGCACCCCTAGCGGGGGGGCAGAGACCCAGTACTTC. This encodes CASTPSGGAETQYF.